The 10 T cell receptor beta chains in this list originate from one sample, sequenced in a study of blood T cell repertoires in COVID-19. The repertoire was sequenced with immunoSEQ multiplex PCR; TCRdb's copy has only in-frame clones and lacks some. The sample has about 330,000 clones, more than 80% seen once. Sequenced sample: peripheral blood. Receptor source: a man in his late teens or twenties who had recovered from COVID-19.

This clone showed up just once. This chain links TRBV7-3 with TRBJ1-6; unclear D gene. Trimming cost V 1 base and J 8 bases, with 21 bases left between them. This CDR3 is 18 amino acids long. CDR1 is SGHTA and CDR2 is FQGTGA in the germline V gene. This chain's CDR3 is CASSLSPAGGGLDSPLHF. The CDR3 DNA reads TGTGCCAGCAGCTTAAGTCCGGCGGGAGGCGGTTTGGATTCACCCCTCCACTTT.

The chain couples TRBV6-5 to TRBJ2-7; TRBD2 aligns across 9 bases. Per the germline V gene, CDR1 is MNHEY and CDR2 is SVGAGI. V lost 5 bases to trimming and J lost 7 bases; unmatched junction nucleotides: 9. The CDR3 consists of 14 residues. The CDR3 here is CASSLSSGTLEQYF. The CDR3, as DNA: TGTGCCAGCAGTCTCTCTAGCGGGACGCTGGAGCAGTACTTC.

J is TRBJ2-2 and V is TRBV19, with 9 bases identical to TRBD1. The CDR3 runs to 15 residues. J lost 1 base, V lost 11 bases, and 8 bases had no gene match. CDR1 and CDR2 (germline): LNHDA, SQIVND (reference sequence). CDR3 protein: CAAKPGQGNTGELFF. CDR3 nucleotide sequence: TGTGCCGCCAAACCGGGACAGGGGAACACCGGGGAGCTGTTTTTT.

This clone is a singleton in its sample. This chain links TRBV29-1 with TRBJ2-1; TRBD1 agrees at 8 bases. Unmatched junction bases numbered 7, after V lost 5 bases and J lost 4 bases. The V gene's germline CDR1 is SQVTM and CDR2 ANQGSEA. The CDR3 runs 14 residues. The CDR3: CSVSGGQPYNEQFF. The CDR3 DNA sequence: TGCAGCGTTTCAGGGGGCCAGCCGTACAATGAGCAGTTCTTC.

V gene TRBV19 combines with J gene TRBJ2-1, with D possibly being TRBD1 (6 bases). Germline V CDR1 and CDR2: LNHDA, SQIVND (reference sequence). This CDR3 contains 12 residues. Written as DNA, the CDR3 is TGTGCGACAGGAGCATACTACAATGAGCAGTTCTTC. Amino acids: CATGAYYNEQFF.

The DNA of the CDR3 is TGTGCCAGCATCCGACTAGCGGCCACCGGGGAGCTGTTTTTT. The encoded protein is CASIRLAATGELFF. V gene TRBV2 combines with J gene TRBJ2-2; 9 bases map to TRBD2. The CDR3 runs to 14 residues. Germline V gene data show CDR1 as SNHLY and CDR2 as FYNNEI. V lost 7 bases to trimming and J lost 4 bases; unmatched junction nucleotides: 4.

V and J are TRBV6-1 and TRBJ2-7; TRBD2 aligns across 7 bases. CDR1 is MNHNS, CDR2 SASEGT, per germline. CDR3 length: 15 amino acids. V gave up 2 bases and J gave up 3 bases; unmatched junction bases: 7. As DNA, the CDR3 is TGTGCCAGCAGTGAAATGGCTAGCGGAAACTACGAGCAGTACTTC. This codes for CASSEMASGNYEQYF.

CDR3 residues: CASSIDQTPSGNTIYF. CDR3 nucleotide sequence: TGTGCCAGTAGTATAGATCAGACGCCTTCGGGGAACACCATATATTTT. V and J are TRBV19 and TRBJ1-3, with unresolved D. V dropped 0 bases and J dropped 7 bases, with 16 bases sitting between them. The germline gives CDR1 LNHDA, CDR2 SQIVND (reference sequence). The CDR3 is made up of 16 amino acids. The full variable domain, completed using reference TRBV19 and TRBJ1-3, is DGGITQSPKYLFRKEGQNVTLSCEQNLNHDAMYWYRQDPGQGLRLIYYSQIVNDFQKGDIAEGYSVSREKKESFPLTVTSAQKNPTAFYLCASSIDQTPSGNTIYFGEGSWLTVV.

CDR3 amino acids: CASVAANYGYTF. The DNA of the CDR3 is TGTGCCAGCGTAGCGGCTAACTATGGCTACACCTTC. V and J are TRBV6-6 and TRBJ1-2; D is uncertain. Trimming removed 8 bases at V and 0 bases at J, with 7 bases between. Per the germline V gene, CDR1 is MNHNY and CDR2 is SVGAGI (reference sequence). This CDR3 is built from 12 residues.

This chain connects TRBV29-1 to TRBJ2-2, with 9 bases lining up with TRBD1. Trimming removed 6 bases from V and 3 bases from J; junction bases left unmatched: 5. CDR1 SQVTM and CDR2 ANQGSEA come from the germline V gene. The CDR3 totals 14 residues. The CDR3: CSVAGTGYTGELFF. The CDR3 DNA is TGCAGCGTGGCCGGGACAGGGTACACCGGGGAGCTGTTTTTT.